This T cell receptor (beta chain) was documented in a study of Ad26.COV2.S vaccination and SARS-CoV-2 variants. Study-wide results and caveats: Breadth of non-spike TCRs did not differ between vaccinees and placebo recipients. In vaccinated individuals, spike-specific CD8+ and CD4+ T cell responses reportedly displayed substantial breadth.

Remarks on this clone: Its antigen is unknown.

Data came from immunoSEQ multiplex PCR; TCRdb stores just in-frame clones and leaves some out. The sample consists of some 460,000 clones, 80% to 90% of them appearing once. The sample's treatment: around 19 received Ad26.COV2.S at low or high dose, single or two shots; 5 received placebo; per-sample allocation not given. The samples date from day 63 after the first vaccine or placebo injection. In Boston, the donor was an adult between 18-55 years of age. It was Wuhan-strain SARS-CoV-2 spike that the Ad26 vaccine vector expressed. CDR3 length: 15 residues. The V segment lost 0 bases and the J segment 5 bases; nucleotides outside the gene matches: 4. Germline V gene lookup returns CDR1 WSHSY and CDR2 SAAADI.

The chain links TRBV10-2 to TRBJ1-1; TRBD1 matches at 9 bases. Sequencing used peripheral blood, obtained in a trial of Ad26.COV2.S vaccine versus placebo. This TCR was sampled from a person between 18 and 60 years old who received the Ad26.COV2.S COVID-19 vaccine or a placebo. The CDR3 bases are TGCGCCAGCAGTGAGTCACAGGGGGCCAGGACTGAAGCTTTCTTT. Translated, it gives CASSESQGARTEAFF.